These 20 T cell receptor beta chains originate from one sample sequenced in a study of blood T cell repertoires in COVID-19. Generated by immunoSEQ multiplex PCR, the TCRdb table keeps only in-frame clones and is missing some. The sample has about 200,000 clones, just under 85% seen once. The sequenced sample consisted of peripheral blood. All receptors derive from a woman aged 45-65 years with active or convalescent COVID-19.

The rearrangement links TRBV7-8 to TRBJ2-1; D is uncertain. Between the trimmed V and J ends, which lost 1 base and 7 bases, there was a span of 8 bases. In germline, CDR1 is SGHVS, CDR2 FQNEAQ. This CDR3 comprises 13 residues. The CDR3 bases are TGTGCCAGCAGCTTAGAGTTTAGAAATGAGCAGTTCTTC. Residues: CASSLEFRNEQFF. Full variable domain (missing parts from reference TRBV7-8 and TRBJ2-1): GAGVSQSPRYKVAKRGQDVALRCDPISGHVSLFWYQQALGQGPEFLTYFQNEAQLDKSGLPSDRFFAERPEGSVSTLKIQRTQQEDSAVYLCASSLEFRNEQFFGPGTRLTVL.

The chain is built from TRBV18 and TRBJ2-3, with unresolved D. Germline V gene lookup returns CDR1 KGHSH and CDR2 LQKENI. The CDR3 totals 13 residues. V was trimmed by 6 bases and J by 4 bases, leaving 11 bases between them. The CDR3 DNA follows: TGTGCCAGCTCTCTCAGGCTCTCAGATACGCAGTATTTT. Encoded protein: CASSLRLSDTQYF.

The V gene is TRBV3-1 (or the pseudogene TRBV3-2), the J gene TRBJ1-4, with unresolved D. The V gene lost 1 base and the J gene lost 7 bases, with 16 bases spanning the gap. Germline V gene data show CDR1 as LGHDT and CDR2 as YNNKEL (reference sequence). This CDR3 comprises 16 residues. CDR3 DNA sequence: TGTGCCAGCAGCCAAGGTAGTGCGAGGGTTGGTGAAAAACTGTTTTTT. This sequence encodes CASSQGSARVGEKLFF.

This clone has just a few counts. The gene calls are TRBV3-1 (or the pseudogene TRBV3-2) and TRBJ1-4, with D possibly being TRBD1 (6 bases). This CDR3 spans 18 amino acids. The germline CDR1 and CDR2 sequences are LGHDT and YNNKEL (reference sequence). V was shortened by 1 base and J by 0 bases, with 15 bases between the two germline ends. CDR3 bases: TGTGCCAGCAGCCAAGGACAGGCGAGGGTGGCAACTAATGAAAAACTGTTTTTT. It specifies CASSQGQARVATNEKLFF.

The CDR3 nucleotides are TGCGCCAGCAGTGAAGTACAGCCAAGCTCCTATAATTCACCCCTCCACTTT. This encodes CASSEVQPSSYNSPLHF. This chain uses TRBV10-2 with TRBJ1-6, with D uncertain. The CDR3 runs 17 residues. Germline CDR1 and CDR2: WSHSY and SAAADI. V dropped 3 bases and J dropped 0 bases, with 12 bases sitting between them.

The rearrangement links TRBV18 to TRBJ1-2, with D possibly being TRBD1 (5 bases). The length of the CDR3 is 13 residues. The germline V and J ends were trimmed by 3 bases and 8 bases, with 13 bases remaining between them. CDR1 is KGHSH, CDR2 LQKENI, per germline. The CDR3 coding sequence is TGTGCCAGCTCACCCTTAAGGGGCGAGGGCTACACCTTC. It specifies CASSPLRGEGYTF.

This chain uses TRBV28 with TRBJ2-5; 7 nucleotides line up with TRBD1. The CDR3 is made up of 15 amino acids. Germline assignment: CDR1 MDHEN and CDR2 SYDVKM. The V segment lost 4 bases and the J segment 5 bases; nucleotides outside the gene matches: 10. The CDR3 nucleotides are TGTGCCAGCAGTTCATGGGACAGACCTTCGGAGACCCAGTACTTC. Protein product: CASSSWDRPSETQYF.

The chain couples TRBV28 to TRBJ2-7; D is perhaps TRBD2 (5 bases). CDR3 length: 15 residues. Looked up from germline, CDR1 is MDHEN and CDR2 is SYDVKM. V was pared by 6 bases and J by 2 bases, with 17 bases between. In DNA, the CDR3 is TGTGCCAGCAGGAACCTCGAACGGGGTCCCTACGAGCAGTACTTC. It codes for CASRNLERGPYEQYF.

The gene calls are TRBV5-1 and TRBJ2-1; 8 bases align to TRBD2. Germline loops: CDR1 SGHRS, CDR2 YFSETQ. The junction had 8 bases not matched to a gene; V was cut back by 0 bases and J by 15 bases. The CDR3 consists of 13 residues. CDR3 coding DNA: TGCGCCAGCAGCTTGGCCCGGGGGCGGGGGGCGTTCTTC. It encodes CASSLARGRGAFF.

The chain uses TRBV24-1 and TRBJ2-5, with TRBD1 matching 7 bases. The V gene end was trimmed by 2 bases and the J gene end by 5 bases; junction bases not matched to a gene: 7. The CDR3 consists of 15 residues. Looked up from germline, CDR1 is KGHDR and CDR2 is SFDVKD. The CDR3 DNA reads TGTGCCACCAGTGATTCAAGGGGGCCCGGGGAGACCCAGTACTTC. Its translation is CATSDSRGPGETQYF.

This clone came up once. This chain links TRBV4-1 with TRBJ1-5; D possibly corresponds to TRBD1 (6 bases). V was shortened by 4 bases and J by 2 bases, with 15 bases between the two germline ends. This CDR3 spans 16 amino acids. Germline V gene data show CDR1 as MGHRA and CDR2 as YSYEKL. The DNA of the CDR3 is TGCGCCAGCAGCCCAGTCGGGGCAGGGGGCAATCAGCCCCAGCATTTT. This translates into CASSPVGAGGNQPQHF.

This rearrangement joins TRBV27 to TRBJ1-2, with TRBD1 matching over 7 bases. J was trimmed by 8 bases and V by 0 bases; bases with no gene match: 9. Germline CDR1 MNHEY, CDR2 SMNVEV (reference sequence). This CDR3 region has 15 residues. The CDR3, as DNA: TGTGCCAGCAGTTTATCAGGGAACCCCAGGGGGGGCTACACCTTC. Its protein product is CASSLSGNPRGGYTF.

This clone appeared once. The chain joins TRBV18 to TRBJ1-1; 9 nucleotides align to TRBD1. V shed 10 bases, J shed 1 base, and the junction held 4 bases outside the gene matches. The germline CDR1 and CDR2 sequences are KGHSH and LQKENI. The CDR3 is made up of 13 amino acids. The CDR3 here is CATQTGGNTEAFF. In nucleotides, the CDR3 is TGTGCCACCCAGACAGGGGGGAACACTGAAGCTTTCTTT.

The chain joins TRBV28 to TRBJ2-6; D is ambiguous. This CDR3 has 17 amino acids. Per the germline V gene, CDR1 is MDHEN and CDR2 is SYDVKM. Trimming took off 5 bases at V and 0 bases at J, with 14 bases between the two ends. The CDR3: CASSPPRENSGANVLTF. CDR3 coding DNA: TGTGCCAGCAGTCCCCCTCGAGAAAACTCTGGGGCCAACGTCCTGACTTTC.

Of note for this clone: The same CDR3 is also encoded by other DNA sequences in this sample. The V gene is TRBV7-2, the J gene TRBJ2-2, with D perhaps matching TRBD2 (6 bases). This CDR3 has 15 amino acids. Germline V gene data show CDR1 as SGHTA and CDR2 as FQGNSA. Trimming pared 1 base from V and 0 bases from J, leaving 6 bases between. CDR3 nucleotides: TGTGCCAGCAGCTTAGGGAGGGCGAACACCGGGGAGCTGTTTTTT. Translated: CASSLGRANTGELFF.

The chain uses TRBV28 and TRBJ2-7; a weak D match, TRBD1 (7 bases). Germline lookup yields CDR1 MDHEN and CDR2 SYDVKM. V lost 3 bases and J 7 bases, leaving 16 bases between the germline ends. CDR3 size: 14 residues. The CDR3 DNA sequence: TGTGCCAGCAGTTTGACAGGGAGGACGGGGGAGCAGTACGTC. This codes for CASSLTGRTGEQYV.

The chain joins TRBV5-4 to TRBJ2-6; tentative D call: TRBD1 (5 bases). The CDR3 extends over 19 amino acids. The germline gives CDR1 SGHNT, CDR2 YYREEE (reference sequence). The V end was cut by 2 bases, the J end by 1 base, with 19 bases between. The CDR3 nucleotides read TGTGCCAGCAGCTTCATGGTCGCAGGGCTCAGTTCTGGGGCCAACGTCCTGACTTTC. Residues: CASSFMVAGLSSGANVLTF.

There are a few counts of this clone. This chain uses TRBV29-1 with TRBJ2-3; 9 bases are shared with TRBD1. CDR1 SQVTM and CDR2 ANQGSEA come from the germline V gene. The V and J ends lost 3 bases and 6 bases, in that order; junction bases with no gene match: 7. CDR3 length: 14 amino acids. The CDR3 DNA sequence: TGCAGCGTTGAGTCCGGGACAGGGATTGATACGCAGTATTTT. Translated: CSVESGTGIDTQYF.

The rearrangement uses TRBV28 and TRBJ1-5; maybe TRBD1 (6 bases). Trimming removed 5 bases from V and 6 bases from J, with 11 bases in between. Germline V lookup: CDR1 MDHEN, CDR2 SYDVKM. There are 13 residues in the CDR3. The CDR3 nucleotides are TGTGCCAGCAGTCCGCGGGGGCGTCAGCCCCAGCATTTT. It encodes CASSPRGRQPQHF.

This clone was observed a handful of times. In DNA form, the CDR3 reads TGTGCCAGCTCACCATTTGAGGGAAACACCATATATTTT. This codes for CASSPFEGNTIYF. The rearrangement joins TRBV18 to TRBJ1-3, with unresolved D. Trimming left V 2 bases short and J 4 bases short, with 6 bases between. The germline V gene encodes CDR1 KGHSH and CDR2 LQKENI. The CDR3 length is 13 residues.